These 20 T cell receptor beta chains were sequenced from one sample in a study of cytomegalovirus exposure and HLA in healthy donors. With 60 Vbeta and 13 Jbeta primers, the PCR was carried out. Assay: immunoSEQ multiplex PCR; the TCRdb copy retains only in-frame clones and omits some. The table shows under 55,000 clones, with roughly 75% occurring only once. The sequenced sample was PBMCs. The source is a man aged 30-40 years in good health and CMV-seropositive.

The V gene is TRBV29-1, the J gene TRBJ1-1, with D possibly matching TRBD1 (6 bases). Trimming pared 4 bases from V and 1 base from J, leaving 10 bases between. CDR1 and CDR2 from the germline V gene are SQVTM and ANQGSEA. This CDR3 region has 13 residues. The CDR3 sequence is CSVGGQRNTEAFF. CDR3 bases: TGCAGCGTTGGAGGACAGAGGAACACTGAAGCTTTCTTT.

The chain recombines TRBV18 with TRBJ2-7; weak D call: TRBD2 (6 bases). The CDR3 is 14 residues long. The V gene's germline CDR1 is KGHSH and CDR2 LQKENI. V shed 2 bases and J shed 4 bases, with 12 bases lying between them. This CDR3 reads CASSPAGTGYEQYF. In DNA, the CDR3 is TGTGCCAGCTCACCAGCGGGGACGGGTTACGAGCAGTACTTC.

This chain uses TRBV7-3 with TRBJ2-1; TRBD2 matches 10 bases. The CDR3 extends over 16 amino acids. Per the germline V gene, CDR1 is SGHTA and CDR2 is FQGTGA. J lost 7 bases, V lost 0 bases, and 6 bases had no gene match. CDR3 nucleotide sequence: TGTGCCAGCAGCTTAACGTCCAGCGGGGGGGCAAATGAGCAGTTCTTC. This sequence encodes CASSLTSSGGANEQFF.

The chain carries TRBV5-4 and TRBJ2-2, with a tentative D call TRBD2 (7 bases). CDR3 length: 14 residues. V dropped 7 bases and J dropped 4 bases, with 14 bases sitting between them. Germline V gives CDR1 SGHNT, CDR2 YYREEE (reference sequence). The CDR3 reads CASREGGGTGELFF. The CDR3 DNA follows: TGTGCCAGCCGAGAGGGGGGGGGCACCGGGGAGCTGTTTTTT.

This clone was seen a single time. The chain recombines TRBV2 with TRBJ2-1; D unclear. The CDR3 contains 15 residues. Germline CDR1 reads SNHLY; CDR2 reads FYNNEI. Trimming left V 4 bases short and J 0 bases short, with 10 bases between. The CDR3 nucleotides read TGTGCCAGCAGTGGGAGACGTAGCTCCTACAATGAGCAGTTCTTC. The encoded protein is CASSGRRSSYNEQFF. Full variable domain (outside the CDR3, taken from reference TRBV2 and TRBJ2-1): EPEVTQTPSHQVTQMGQEVILRCVPISNHLYFYWYRQILGQKVEFLVSFYNNEISEKSEIFDDQFSVERPDGSNFTLKIRSTKLEDSAMYFCASSGRRSSYNEQFFGPGTRLTVL.

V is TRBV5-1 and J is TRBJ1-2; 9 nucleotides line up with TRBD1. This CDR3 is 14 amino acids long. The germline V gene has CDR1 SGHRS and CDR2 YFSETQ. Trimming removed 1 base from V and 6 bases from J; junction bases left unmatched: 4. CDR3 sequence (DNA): TGCGCCAGCAGCTTGTGGACAGGGGATCATGGCTACACCTTC. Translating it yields CASSLWTGDHGYTF.

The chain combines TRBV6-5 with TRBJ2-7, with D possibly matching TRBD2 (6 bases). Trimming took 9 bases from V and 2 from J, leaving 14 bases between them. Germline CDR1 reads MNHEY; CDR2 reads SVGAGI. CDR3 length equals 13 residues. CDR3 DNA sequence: TGTGCCAGTCCCCCCCCGGGGGCCTACGAGCAGTACTTC. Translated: CASPPPGAYEQYF.

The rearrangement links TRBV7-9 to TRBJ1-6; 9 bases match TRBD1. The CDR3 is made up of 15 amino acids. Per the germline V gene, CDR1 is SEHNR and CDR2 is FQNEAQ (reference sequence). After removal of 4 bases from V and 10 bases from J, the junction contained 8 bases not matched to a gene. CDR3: CASSSGTGIGSPLHF. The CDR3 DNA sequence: TGTGCCAGCAGCTCCGGGACAGGGATCGGATCACCCCTCCACTTT.

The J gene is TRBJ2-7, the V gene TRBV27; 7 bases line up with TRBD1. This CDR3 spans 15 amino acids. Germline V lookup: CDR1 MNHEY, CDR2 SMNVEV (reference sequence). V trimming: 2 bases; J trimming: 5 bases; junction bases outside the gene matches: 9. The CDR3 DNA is TGTGCCAGCAGTTTAGAGGGGGCAAGGAGGAACGAGCAGTACTTC. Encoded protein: CASSLEGARRNEQYF.

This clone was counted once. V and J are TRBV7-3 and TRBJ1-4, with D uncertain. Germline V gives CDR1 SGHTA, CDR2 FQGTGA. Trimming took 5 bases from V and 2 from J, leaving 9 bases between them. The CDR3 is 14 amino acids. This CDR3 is CASSPRGTNEKLFF. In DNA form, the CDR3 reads TGTGCCAGCAGCCCCCGAGGGACTAATGAAAAACTGTTTTTT.

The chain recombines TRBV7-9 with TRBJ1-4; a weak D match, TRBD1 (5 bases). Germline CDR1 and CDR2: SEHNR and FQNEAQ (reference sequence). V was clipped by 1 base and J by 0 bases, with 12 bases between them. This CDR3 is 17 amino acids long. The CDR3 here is CASSLGLDRSTNEKLFF. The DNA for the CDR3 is TGTGCCAGCAGCTTAGGGCTCGACAGATCAACTAATGAAAAACTGTTTTTT.

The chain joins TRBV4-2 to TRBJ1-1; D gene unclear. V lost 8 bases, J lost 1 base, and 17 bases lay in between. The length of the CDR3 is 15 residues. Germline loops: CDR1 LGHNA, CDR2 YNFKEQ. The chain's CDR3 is CASARSARQNTEAFF. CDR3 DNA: TGTGCCAGCGCACGGTCCGCGCGGCAGAACACTGAAGCTTTCTTT.

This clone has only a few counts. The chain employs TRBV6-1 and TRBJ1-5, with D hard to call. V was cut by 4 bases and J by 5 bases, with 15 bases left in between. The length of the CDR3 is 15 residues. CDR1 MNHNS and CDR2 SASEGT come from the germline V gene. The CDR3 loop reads CASSVGGQKHQPQHF. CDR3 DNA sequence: TGTGCCAGCAGTGTAGGCGGGCAGAAGCATCAGCCCCAGCATTTT.

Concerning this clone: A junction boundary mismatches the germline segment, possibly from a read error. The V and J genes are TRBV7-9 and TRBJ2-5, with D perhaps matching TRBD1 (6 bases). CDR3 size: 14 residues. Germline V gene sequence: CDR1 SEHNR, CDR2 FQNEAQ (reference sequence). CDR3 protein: CSSSSPGQEETQYF. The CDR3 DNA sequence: TGTTCCAGCAGCTCACCGGGACAAGAAGAGACCCAGTACTTC.

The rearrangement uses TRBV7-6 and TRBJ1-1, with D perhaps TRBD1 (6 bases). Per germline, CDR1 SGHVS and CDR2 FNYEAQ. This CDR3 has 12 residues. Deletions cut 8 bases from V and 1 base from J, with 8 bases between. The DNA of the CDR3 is TGTGCCAGCGCCAGGGGGAACACTGAAGCTTTCTTT. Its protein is CASARGNTEAFF.

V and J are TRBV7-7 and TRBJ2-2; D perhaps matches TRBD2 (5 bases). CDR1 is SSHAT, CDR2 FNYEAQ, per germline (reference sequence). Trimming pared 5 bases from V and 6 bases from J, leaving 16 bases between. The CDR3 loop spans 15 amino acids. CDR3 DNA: TGTGCCAGCAGCCCCGGGCGGGCGCAGGCCGGGGAGCTGTTTTTT. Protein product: CASSPGRAQAGELFF.

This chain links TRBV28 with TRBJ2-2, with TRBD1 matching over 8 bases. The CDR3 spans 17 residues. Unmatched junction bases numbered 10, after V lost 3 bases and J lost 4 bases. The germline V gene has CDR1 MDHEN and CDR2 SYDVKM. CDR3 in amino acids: CASSFLPTTGATGELFF. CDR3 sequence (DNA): TGTGCCAGCAGTTTCCTCCCAACGACAGGGGCCACCGGGGAGCTGTTTTTT.

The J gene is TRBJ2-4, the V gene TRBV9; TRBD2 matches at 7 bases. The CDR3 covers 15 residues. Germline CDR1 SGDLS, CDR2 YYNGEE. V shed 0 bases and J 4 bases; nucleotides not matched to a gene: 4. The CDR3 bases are TGTGCCAGCAGCGTAGGGGGGGGAGTAAAAAACATTCAGTACTTC. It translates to CASSVGGGVKNIQYF. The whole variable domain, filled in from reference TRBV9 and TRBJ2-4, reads DSGVTQTPKHLITATGQRVTLRCSPRSGDLSVYWYQQSLDQGLQFLIQYYNGEERAKGNILERFSAQQFPDLHSELNLSSLELGDSALYFCASSVGGGVKNIQYFGAGTRLSVL.

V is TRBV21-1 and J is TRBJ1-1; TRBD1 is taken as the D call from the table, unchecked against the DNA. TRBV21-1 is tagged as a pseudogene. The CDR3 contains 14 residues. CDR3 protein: CASSRDRAIAEAFF. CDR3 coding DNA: TGTGCCAGCAGCAGGGACAGGGCTATCGCTGAAGCTTTCTTT.

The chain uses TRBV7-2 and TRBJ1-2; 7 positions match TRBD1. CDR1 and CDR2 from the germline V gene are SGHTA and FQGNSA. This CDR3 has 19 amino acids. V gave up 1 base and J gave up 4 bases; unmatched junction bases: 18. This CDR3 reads CASSLGLVEGAEGGYGYTF. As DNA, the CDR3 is TGTGCCAGCAGCTTAGGCCTCGTTGAGGGGGCAGAAGGCGGCTATGGCTACACCTTC.